This is a list of T cell receptor beta chains from one sample in a study of blood T cell repertoires in COVID-19. Assay used: immunoSEQ multiplex PCR; TCRdb lists only in-frame clones, some missing. The top ten clones hold roughly 13% of a sample with 70,000 or so clones, 80% of them seen once. Material for sequencing was peripheral blood. The source is a man between 45 and 60 years old with COVID-19, enrolled during active disease. CDR3s include the opening cysteine and the closing phenylalanine or tryptophan. The D gene is left open where the match is weak.

j_call v_call d_call cdr3_aa
TRBJ1-2 TRBV30 TRBD1 CAWSVQGTGRVSGYTF
TRBJ1-4 TRBV28 . CASSFDLLQGGEKLFF
TRBJ1-5 TRBV28 TRBD1 CASSFPTGANQPQHF
TRBJ2-5 TRBV9 . CASTPVGARQETQYF
TRBJ2-5 TRBV28 TRBD2 CASTENSGSGKTQYF
TRBJ1-2 TRBV6-5 . CASSYSPGDSYGYTF
TRBJ1-2 TRBV5-5 TRBD1 CASSPGTGPTF
TRBJ2-7 TRBV19 TRBD2 CASSFAPRGRAGEQYF
TRBJ1-5 TRBV6-5 . CASSPYSNQPQHF
TRBJ2-2 TRBV6-5 . CASSSYETYTGELFF
TRBJ1-6 TRBV4-1 TRBD1 CASSQPPGGSYNSPLHF
TRBJ1-1 TRBV6-5 TRBD1 CASSYRTGSLTEAFF
TRBJ1-2 TRBV7-9 . CASSPPLNYGYTF
TRBJ1-1 TRBV12-2 . CASRLEELGQGNTEAFF
TRBJ2-1 TRBV7-9 . CASSLSSYNEQFF
TRBJ2-7 TRBV12-3/TRBV12-4 . CASTYTRVGEQYF
TRBJ2-3 TRBV6-5 . CASSPTGVSTDTQYF
TRBJ1-6 TRBV2 TRBD1 CASIRGLRTGFNSPLHF
TRBJ1-5 TRBV2 . CASSGGGNQPQHF